Each of the 5 T cell receptor beta chains below was sequenced from the same sample in a study of blood T cells in healthy people across ages. Sample-barcoded 5' priming and a J-beta primer mix drove a second PCR of about 6 to 12 cycles. TCRdb reanalysed the 5' RACE reads using MiXCR and keeps one entry per CDR3 protein. Here the sample spans 750,000 to 950,000 distinct CDR3 sequences, about 27% being singletons. This sample was shared with a second study, whose subject was T cells of mothers and their children.

The sequenced sample was blood. The receptors here all came from a woman aged 40 to 55 in good health.

Concerning this clonotype: This clone may be a read error of a much larger clone one base away. The CDR3 here is CASSLTSVHHSEQFF. CDR3 DNA: TGTGCCAGCAGTCTCACTAGCGTTCATCACAGTGAGCAGTTCTTC. The J gene is TRBJ2-1, the V gene TRBV12-3 or TRBV12-4, with 7 bases lining up with TRBD2. The CDR3 extends over 15 amino acids. V lost 5 bases and J lost 9; bases outside the gene matches: 13.

The chain has TRBV29-1 and TRBJ2-5; D not resolved. In germline, CDR1 is SQVTM, CDR2 ANQGSEA. V lost 7 bases and J 1 base, leaving 10 bases between the germline ends. There are 12 residues in the CDR3. Written as DNA, the CDR3 is TGCAGCGGTGGATATGGCCAAGAGACCCAGTACTTC. Its translation: CSGGYGQETQYF.

This rearrangement joins TRBV9 to TRBJ2-7, with 11 bases identical to TRBD2. The CDR3 runs 15 residues. The germline gives CDR1 SGDLS, CDR2 YYNGEE. Losses at the gene ends were 3 bases for V and 1 base for J; bases not matched to a gene: 3. DNA for the CDR3: TGTGCCAGCAGCGCCTTAGCGGGGGGGTCCTACGAGCAGTACTTC. This translates into CASSALAGGSYEQYF.

This clonotype has just a few counts. V gene TRBV20-1 combines with J gene TRBJ2-5; D might be TRBD1 (5 bases). Germline CDR1 is DFQATT and CDR2 is SNEGSKA (reference sequence). V was trimmed by 0 bases and J by 5 bases, leaving 13 bases between them. The CDR3 is made up of 14 amino acids. The CDR3 sequence: CSARDRVTSETQYF. CDR3 coding DNA: TGCAGTGCTAGAGACAGGGTGACTTCCGAGACCCAGTACTTC.

This clonotype was recorded a few times. The CDR3 sequence: CASSLDSGSGANVLTF. The CDR3 bases are TGCGCCAGCAGCTTGGATTCAGGATCCGGGGCCAACGTCCTGACTTTC. This chain joins TRBV5-1 and TRBJ2-6, with D unclear. CDR3 size: 16 residues. V lost 0 bases and J 4 bases, leaving 11 bases between the germline ends. Per the germline V gene, CDR1 is SGHRS and CDR2 is YFSETQ.